This TCR beta chain was documented in a study of blood T cell repertoires in COVID-19 (TCRdb year 2020). Study-level background: Collaborator samples came from the United States, Italy and Spain and covered acute and convalescent phases of COVID-19. The material from the prospective study consisted of cDNA or gDNA derived from T cells, B-cell-depleted T cells, or PBMCs. The dataset comprised deeply sampled blood TCRbeta repertoires from subjects exposed to, actively infected with, or recovered from COVID-19. A freely available public database, intended as a resource for researchers studying the immune response to SARS-CoV-2, is where the repertoires were released. Samples were obtained from the ongoing ImmuneRACE study (first 160 participants) and from 950 to 1,500 subjects provided by 6 global collaborators. Nearly every sample came with metadata listing a de-identified subject ID, COVID-19 status, age in years and sex. Where HLA class I and class II types were available, the types were taken from metadata supplied by the sample provider, not from assay-based typing.

TCRbeta CDR3 regions were amplified from genomic DNA by means of the immunoSEQ Assay, a bias-controlled multiplex PCR. The authors processed their data as follows. Nucleated cell counts per sample were estimated from amplification of reference gene primers within the assay. Sequence reads were collapsed and filtered to measure the absolute abundance of every unique TCRbeta CDR3 rearrangement. Productive Simpson clonality was computed per sample as the square root of Simpson's diversity index over productive rearrangements. What TCRdb holds here is the immuneACCESS table cut down to in-frame rearrangements. Part of the clones is not present; checked against another copy, under half of the missing clones reflect an unresolved V gene, and the others are unexplained. V, J and clone size reflect that table, while D and trimming were determined from the DNA. This sample has 200,000 to 300,000 clones in its table, and 86% of those were observed once. The top ten hold approximately 2.6% of the sample.

Notes on this clone: The antigen it recognizes is unknown. No much larger clone is present one base from it, and per-base qualities are unavailable.

The CDR3 numbers 15 residues from cysteine through phenylalanine. Just CDR3 DNA is preserved here, 45 bases in frame from base 1. The germline V gene supplies CDR1 SGHRS and CDR2 YFSETQ. A distance of 16 bases separates the germline ends of V and J, which lose 7 bases and 2 bases respectively. In the prospective study, participants were about 18 to 95 years old, resided in about two dozen geographic areas of the United States, and were enrolled through a virtual design. In the prospective study, participants were assigned to cohorts based on the clinical history participants reported in a screening survey and a study questionnaire. For ImmuneRACE Cohort 3, a participant was defined as recovered based on two consecutive negative NP/OP PCR tests, clearance by a healthcare professional, or resolution of symptoms. Each participant in the prospective study had whole blood, serum and a nasopharyngeal or oropharyngeal swab collected by mobile phlebotomists. Participants in the prospective study had the option to provide additional blood draws and questionnaires over a 2-month period. Before DNA extraction, prospective study blood samples were shipped either frozen or at room temperature.

The full study reports these points: Clinical and demographic metadata were provided uncurated, with the amount varying by source and participant.

Specimen: PBMCs or T cells enriched from blood (not recorded which). The chain links TRBV5-1 with TRBJ1-5; the best D guess is TRBD1, with 5 bases matching. The source of this sequence is a woman younger than 35 who had recovered from COVID-19. This receptor carries the CDR3 CASRYYRIGNQPQHF. The DNA sequence follows: TGCGCCAGCCGATATTACAGGATCGGCAATCAGCCCCAGCATTTT.